Presented here are 29 T cell receptor beta chains from one specimen sequenced in a study of T cell repertoires in cytomegalovirus infection. TCRdb redid the calling of the reads with MiXCR, one entry per CDR3 protein. In the table there are approximately 550,000 distinct CDR3 sequences, 16% of which are singletons. The sequencing input was CD8+ T cells from PBMCs. The source of these receptors is a human donor in good health (CMV status not recorded). Some clones in this sample may be carry-over from other donors' samples.

The V call is TRBV7-9, the J call TRBJ2-3; TRBD2 agrees at 12 bases. This CDR3 spans 16 amino acids. With V trimmed by 5 bases and J by 3 bases, 6 bases remained unmatched. Germline-derived CDR1 and CDR2 are SEHNR and FQNEAQ (reference sequence). The chain's CDR3 is CASSPGLAGKTDTQYF. The CDR3 DNA follows: TGTGCCAGCAGCCCCGGACTAGCGGGAAAAACAGATACGCAGTATTTT.

This clonotype was seen many times. The chain links TRBV11-2 to TRBJ2-1, with TRBD2 matching over 10 bases. CDR1 is SGHAT and CDR2 is FQNNGV in the germline V gene. Germline trimming cut 5 bases from V and 9 bases from J; bases unmatched to any gene: 10. This CDR3 has 15 residues. The CDR3 DNA follows: TGTGCCAGCAGCACGAGCGGGAGGGCCGATAGTGAGCAGTTCTTC. The encoded protein is CASSTSGRADSEQFF. Looking up the rest from reference TRBV11-2 and TRBJ2-1 gives the full variable domain: EAGVAQSPRYKIIEKRQSVAFWCNPISGHATLYWYQQILGQGPKLLIQFQNNGVVDDSQLPKDRFSAERLKGVDSTLKIQPAKLEDSAVYLCASSTSGRADSEQFFGPGTRLTVL.

This chain links TRBV7-6 with TRBJ2-4; D not resolved. The germline V gene has CDR1 SGHVS and CDR2 FNYEAQ. Between the trimmed V and J ends, which lost 1 base and 2 bases, there was a span of 9 bases. The CDR3 runs 15 residues. CDR3 loop: CASSLEGLPKNIQYF. The CDR3 DNA is TGTGCCAGCAGCTTAGAAGGGCTACCCAAAAACATTCAGTACTTC.

Only one count was recorded for this clonotype. Mismatch with germline at one junction end may stem from a read error. The rearrangement links TRBV6-2 or TRBV6-3 to TRBJ2-7, with D hard to call. The CDR3 loop spans 15 amino acids. Germline loops: CDR1 MNHEY, CDR2 SVGEGT. The CDR3 DNA follows: TGTGCCAGCAGTGATCCTGCGTTTGGAGCCTACGTGCAGTACTTC. It encodes CASSDPAFGAYVQYF.

There are many counts of this clonotype. The chain carries TRBV7-9 and TRBJ2-1; TRBD2 is a possible D gene (6 bases). The germline gives CDR1 SEHNR, CDR2 FQNEAQ (reference sequence). This CDR3 is 13 amino acids long. Trimming pared 10 bases from V and 2 bases from J, leaving 12 bases between. The CDR3 DNA sequence: TGTGCCACTGCGCCGGGAGCCTACAATGAGCAGTTCTTC. It specifies CATAPGAYNEQFF.

A few counts support this clonotype. This rearrangement joins TRBV6-6 to TRBJ2-3, with D unresolved. CDR3 length: 13 amino acids. V was pared by 2 bases and J by 2 bases, with 5 bases between. Germline V CDR1 and CDR2: MNHNY, SVGAGI (reference sequence). CDR3 residues: CASSYPNTDTQYF. The CDR3 DNA reads as TGTGCCAGCAGTTACCCGAACACAGATACGCAGTATTTT.

J is TRBJ2-2 and V is TRBV27; D is possibly TRBD2 (6 bases). V was cut by 5 bases and J by 5 bases, with 9 bases left in between. This CDR3 is 13 amino acids long. Germline V gene data show CDR1 as MNHEY and CDR2 as SMNVEV (reference sequence). CDR3 region: CASSRRGTGELFF. CDR3 DNA sequence: TGTGCCAGCAGTCGGAGGGGAACCGGGGAGCTGTTTTTT.

This clonotype was seen only a few times. A clone one base away is much larger, so this may be a read error. The chain has TRBV7-9 and TRBJ2-2; D is tentatively TRBD1 or TRBD2 (5 bases each). Germline values: CDR1 SEHNR, CDR2 FQNEAQ (reference sequence). This CDR3 region has 14 residues. The CDR3 here is CASKTGRNTGVLFF. In nucleotides, the CDR3 is TGTGCCAGCAAGACGGGACGAAACACCGGGGTGCTGTTTTTT.

This clonotype was seen at least ten times. The genes are TRBV7-3 and TRBJ2-2, with 8 bases aligning to TRBD1. The CDR3 totals 14 residues. Germline values: CDR1 SGHTA, CDR2 FQGTGA. Trimming at V came to 5 bases and at J to 4 bases, leaving 3 bases not matched to a gene. CDR3 sequence: CASSPDRVTGELFF. The CDR3 DNA sequence: TGTGCCAGCAGCCCGGACAGGGTCACCGGGGAGCTGTTTTTT.

Many counts were recorded for this clonotype. V and J are TRBV12-3 or TRBV12-4 and TRBJ1-1, with 8 nucleotides matching TRBD1. The CDR3 consists of 16 residues. J lost 0 bases, V lost 7 bases, and 10 bases had no gene match. This CDR3 is CASTPDREDLNTEAFF. As DNA, the CDR3 is TGTGCCAGCACACCGGACAGGGAGGATTTGAACACTGAAGCTTTCTTT.

This clonotype was recorded a few times. The chain combines TRBV19 with TRBJ1-1; the D is unclear. Germline CDR1 and CDR2: LNHDA and SQIVND (reference sequence). This CDR3 comprises 13 residues. Trimming took off 1 base at V and 4 bases at J, with 7 bases between the two ends. CDR3 in amino acids: CASSIGPGTEAFF. Here the CDR3 DNA reads TGTGCCAGTAGTATAGGTCCCGGCACTGAAGCTTTCTTT.

The gene calls are TRBV4-1 and TRBJ2-2; D is ambiguous. Germline V lookup: CDR1 MGHRA, CDR2 YSYEKL. With 0 bases removed from V and 1 base from J, the gap between germline ends came to 6 bases. The CDR3 is 15 residues long. In DNA form, the CDR3 reads TGCGCCAGCAGCCAAGATGGGCTGAACACCGGGGAGCTGTTTTTT. Encoded protein: CASSQDGLNTGELFF.

The chain uses TRBV29-1 and TRBJ2-7, with D perhaps matching TRBD2 (5 bases). The CDR3 loop spans 13 amino acids. V lost 6 bases and J lost 1, with 13 bases in between. The V gene's germline CDR1 is SQVTM and CDR2 ANQGSEA. CDR3 loop: CSVETDLSYEQYF. As DNA, the CDR3 is TGCAGCGTCGAAACGGACTTATCCTACGAGCAGTACTTC.

The chain combines TRBV4-2 with TRBJ2-3, with D tentatively TRBD2 (5 bases). V shed 3 bases and J shed 5 bases, with 9 bases lying between them. Germline loops: CDR1 LGHNA, CDR2 YNFKEQ. The length of the CDR3 is 13 residues. CDR3 protein: CASSQVGGDTQYF. The CDR3 region has the DNA TGTGCCAGCAGCCAGGTCGGAGGAGATACGCAGTATTTT.

The V gene is TRBV7-8, the J gene TRBJ1-4; TRBD1 matches at 8 bases. The CDR3 totals 16 residues. Germline assignment: CDR1 SGHVS and CDR2 FQNEAQ. V was clipped by 5 bases and J by 5 bases; unmatched bases: 10. CDR3 in amino acids: CASSPQPDRDNEKLFF. CDR3 bases: TGTGCCAGCAGCCCCCAGCCGGACAGGGACAATGAAAAACTGTTTTTT.

This clonotype was observed a handful of times. The chain has TRBV11-2 and TRBJ2-1; 7 nucleotides agree with TRBD1. CDR3 length: 11 amino acids. CDR1 is SGHAT, CDR2 FQNNGV, per germline. Trimming cost V 5 bases and J 9 bases; bases outside gene matches: 1. CDR3 residues: CASSGTAEQFF. CDR3 coding DNA: TGTGCCAGCAGCGGGACAGCTGAGCAGTTCTTC.

This clonotype has a count of ten or more. This chain joins TRBV7-9 and TRBJ1-2; 7 bases are a match to TRBD1. Germline assignment: CDR1 SEHNR and CDR2 FQNEAQ (reference sequence). V lost 5 bases and J lost 4; bases outside the gene matches: 16. CDR3 size: 17 residues. The CDR3 coding sequence is TGTGCCAGCAGCACGAGGGTCCAGGGGGGAGTTTTCTATGGCTACACCTTC. It translates to CASSTRVQGGVFYGYTF.

Regarding this clonotype: This may come from a read error, since a much larger clone is one base off. The conserved closing phenylalanine or tryptophan is absent in this CDR3, likely reflecting a read error. This chain connects TRBV6-6 to TRBJ1-5, with a possible D match to TRBD1 (5 bases). V lost 3 bases and J 6 bases, leaving 12 bases between the germline ends. The CDR3 extends over 14 amino acids. In germline, CDR1 is MNHNY, CDR2 SVGAGI (reference sequence). CDR3 sequence reads: CASSYARDGQPQHY. CDR3 DNA sequence: TGTGCCAGCAGTTATGCCAGGGACGGTCAGCCCCAGCATTAT.

This clonotype was counted a few times. The rearrangement uses TRBV6-6 and TRBJ1-5, with D maybe TRBD1 (5 bases). CDR1 MNHNY and CDR2 SVGAGI come from the germline V gene (reference sequence). The CDR3 consists of 9 residues. The ends were cut back, 11 bases at V and 8 bases at J, with 7 bases in the middle. CDR3 protein: CAGGEPQHF. CDR3 coding DNA: TGTGCCGGGGGGGAGCCCCAGCATTTT.

This clonotype was seen ten or more times. The chain couples TRBV28 to TRBJ2-1, with 7 bases lining up with TRBD2. V was clipped by 6 bases and J by 9 bases; unmatched bases: 17. The CDR3 contains 16 residues. Germline CDR1 is MDHEN and CDR2 is SYDVKM. The chain's CDR3 is CASSLLPLREVGEQFF. CDR3 DNA sequence: TGTGCCAGCAGCCTACTTCCACTACGGGAGGTTGGTGAGCAGTTCTTC.

This clonotype was seen repeatedly, ten times or more. The chain employs TRBV7-2 and TRBJ2-3; 9 bases match TRBD2. The CDR3 contains 15 residues. Losses at the gene ends were 6 bases for V and 3 bases for J; bases not matched to a gene: 7. CDR1 and CDR2 (germline): SGHTA, FQGNSA. The CDR3 spells CASRGGRGFTDTQYF. The CDR3, as DNA: TGTGCCAGCAGGGGCGGGAGGGGGTTTACAGATACGCAGTATTTT. The whole variable domain, filled in from reference TRBV7-2 and TRBJ2-3, reads GAGVSQSPSNKVTEKGKDVELRCDPISGHTALYWYRQSLGQGLEFLIYFQGNSAPDKSGLPSDRFSAERTGGSVSTLTIQRTQQEDSAVYLCASRGGRGFTDTQYFGPGTRLTVL.

The chain employs TRBV19 and TRBJ2-1; TRBD2 is a possible D gene (5 bases). Germline CDR1 and CDR2: LNHDA and SQIVND (reference sequence). This CDR3 contains 14 residues. The V end was cut by 4 bases, the J end by 6 bases, with 13 bases between. CDR3: CASSTLEGSNEQFF. Written as DNA, the CDR3 is TGTGCCAGTAGTACCTTAGAGGGAAGCAATGAGCAGTTCTTC. Complete variable domain (other parts from reference TRBV19 and TRBJ2-1): DGGITQSPKYLFRKEGQNVTLSCEQNLNHDAMYWYRQDPGQGLRLIYYSQIVNDFQKGDIAEGYSVSREKKESFPLTVTSAQKNPTAFYLCASSTLEGSNEQFFGPGTRLTVL.

V and J are TRBV11-1 and TRBJ2-3; D uncertain. Germline V gene data show CDR1 as SGHAT and CDR2 as FQDESV (reference sequence). The CDR3 extends over 14 amino acids. With 1 base removed from V and 4 bases from J, the gap between germline ends came to 9 bases. DNA for the CDR3: TGTGCCAGCAGCTTAGAATTTGGAGCAGATACGCAGTATTTT. This encodes CASSLEFGADTQYF.

The chain carries TRBV5-6 and TRBJ2-5, with D possibly being TRBD2 (7 bases). The CDR3 covers 12 residues. Germline V gives CDR1 SGHDT, CDR2 YYEEEE. Trimming shortened V by 4 bases and J by 7 bases, and 11 bases separated the two germline ends. The CDR3 spells CASSGEGGTQYF. Here the CDR3 DNA reads TGTGCCAGCAGCGGGGAGGGGGGGACCCAGTACTTC.

The chain joins TRBV27 to TRBJ1-5; 9 nucleotides line up with TRBD1. In germline, CDR1 is MNHEY, CDR2 SMNVEV (reference sequence). V trimming: 9 bases; J trimming: 5 bases; junction bases outside the gene matches: 8. The CDR3 runs 14 residues. The CDR3 loop reads CASSDRGGYQPQHF. CDR3 nucleotide sequence: TGTGCCAGTTCGGACAGGGGAGGGTATCAGCCCCAGCATTTT.

This clonotype was picked up many times. This chain uses TRBV7-6 with TRBJ2-1; D unclear. V lost 5 bases and J lost 5, with 13 bases in between. This CDR3 has 14 amino acids. Germline V CDR1 and CDR2: SGHVS, FNYEAQ. CDR3 in amino acids: CASSQNLQDNEQFF. The DNA of the CDR3 is TGTGCCAGCAGCCAAAACCTCCAAGACAATGAGCAGTTCTTC.

Of note for this clonotype: An end of the junction does not agree with germline; a read error may underlie this. V gene TRBV12-3 or TRBV12-4 combines with J gene TRBJ2-3; D remains unclear. CDR3 length: 15 amino acids. In nucleotides, the CDR3 is TGTGCCAGAAGTTTAAGTGCGGATTACACAGATACGCAGTATTTT. Residues: CARSLSADYTDTQYF.

This clonotype was found a few times. V and J are TRBV20-1 and TRBJ1-5; TRBD1 matches 9 bases. From germline, CDR1 is DFQATT and CDR2 SNEGSKA (reference sequence). This CDR3 is built from 14 residues. Trimming at V came to 6 bases and at J to 6 bases, leaving 9 bases not matched to a gene. The CDR3 loop is CSAPTGGLSQPQHF. CDR3 bases: TGCAGTGCGCCGACAGGGGGTTTGAGTCAGCCCCAGCATTTT.

Points on this clonotype: The final CDR3 position lacks the conserved phenylalanine or tryptophan, pointing to a likely read error. The chain employs TRBV27 and TRBJ2-1; unclear D gene. Germline CDR1 reads MNHEY; CDR2 reads SMNVEV (reference sequence). V shed 2 bases and J shed 6 bases, with 8 bases lying between them. This CDR3 has 13 residues. The chain's CDR3 is CASSLSLRNEQFL. DNA for the CDR3: TGTGCCAGCAGTTTAAGTTTACGCAATGAGCAGTTCTTA.